This TCR beta chain came from a study of blood T cell repertoires in COVID-19. This CDR3 is built from 15 residues. Germline CDR1 MNHEY, CDR2 SMNVEV (reference sequence). V was pared by 4 bases and J by 2 bases, with 12 bases between. In the authors' methods: Reference gene primer amplification in the assay estimated nucleated cell counts. The table came from immunoSEQ multiplex PCR; TCRdb's copy has only in-frame clones and leaves some out. V and J calls and clone size come straight from that table; D and trimming were deduced from the DNA. The sample carries roughly 250,000 clones, 84% recorded once. Only a few counts were recorded for this clone. The sample has other DNA sequences that encode this CDR3 too.

The receptor's source is a person aged 70 to 80 with COVID-19, enrolled during active disease. V usage is TRBV27 and J usage is TRBJ1-5; the D gene is possibly TRBD1 (6 bases). What was sequenced was peripheral blood. The CDR3 region has the DNA TGTGCCAGCAGTTCCCAGGGGCTTGGCAATCAGCCCCAGCATTTT. This gives the protein CASSSQGLGNQPQHF.